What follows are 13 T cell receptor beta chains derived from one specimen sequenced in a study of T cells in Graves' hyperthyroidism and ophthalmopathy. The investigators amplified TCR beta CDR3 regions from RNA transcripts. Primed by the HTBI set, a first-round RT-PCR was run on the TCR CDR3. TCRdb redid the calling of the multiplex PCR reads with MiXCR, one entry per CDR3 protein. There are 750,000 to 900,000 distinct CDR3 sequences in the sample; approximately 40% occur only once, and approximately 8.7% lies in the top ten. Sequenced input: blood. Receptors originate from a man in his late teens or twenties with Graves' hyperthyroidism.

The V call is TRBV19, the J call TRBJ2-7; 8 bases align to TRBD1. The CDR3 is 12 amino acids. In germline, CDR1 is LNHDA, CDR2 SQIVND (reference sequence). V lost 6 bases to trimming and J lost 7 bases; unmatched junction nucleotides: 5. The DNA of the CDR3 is TGTGCCAGTAGGGACAGGGTTGGGGAGCAGTACTTC. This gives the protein CASRDRVGEQYF.

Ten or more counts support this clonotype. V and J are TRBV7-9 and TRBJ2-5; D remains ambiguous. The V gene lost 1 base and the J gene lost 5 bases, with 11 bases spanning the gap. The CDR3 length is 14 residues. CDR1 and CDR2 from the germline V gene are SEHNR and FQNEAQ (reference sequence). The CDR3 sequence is CASSLVGLEETQYF. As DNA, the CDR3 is TGTGCCAGCAGCTTAGTCGGCCTTGAGGAGACCCAGTACTTC.

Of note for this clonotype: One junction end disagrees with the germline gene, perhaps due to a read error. In DNA, the CDR3 is TGTGCCATCAGTTACTCGGGCGGTAGCTCCTACGAGCAGTACTTC. Translating gives CAISYSGGSSYEQYF. The chain links TRBV6-5 to TRBJ2-7; unclear D gene. The CDR3 totals 15 residues. Germline V lookup: CDR1 MNHEY, CDR2 SVGAGI.

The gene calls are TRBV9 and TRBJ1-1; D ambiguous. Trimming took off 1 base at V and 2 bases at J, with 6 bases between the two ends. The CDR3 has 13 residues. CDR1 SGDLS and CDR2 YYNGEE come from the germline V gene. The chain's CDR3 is CASSVSINTEAFF. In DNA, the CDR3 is TGTGCCAGCAGCGTAAGCATCAACACTGAAGCTTTCTTT. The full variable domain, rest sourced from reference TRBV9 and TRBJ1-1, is DSGVTQTPKHLITATGQRVTLRCSPRSGDLSVYWYQQSLDQGLQFLIQYYNGEERAKGNILERFSAQQFPDLHSELNLSSLELGDSALYFCASSVSINTEAFFGQGTRLTVV.

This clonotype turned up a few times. In DNA, the CDR3 is TGCGCCAGCAGCCAAGATCAACGGTCGCAGCCCCAGCATTTT. This codes for CASSQDQRSQPQHF. The chain couples TRBV5-1 to TRBJ1-5; D gene uncertain. There are 14 residues in the CDR3. Trimming took off 4 bases at V and 7 bases at J, with 15 bases between the two ends. Germline V gene lookup returns CDR1 SGHRS and CDR2 YFSETQ.

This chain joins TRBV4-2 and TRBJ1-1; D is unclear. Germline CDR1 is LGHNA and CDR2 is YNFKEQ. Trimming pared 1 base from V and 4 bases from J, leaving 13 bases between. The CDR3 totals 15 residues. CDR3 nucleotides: TGTGCCAGCAGCCAAGGGCTCCCAGTGAGCACTGAAGCTTTCTTT. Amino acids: CASSQGLPVSTEAFF.

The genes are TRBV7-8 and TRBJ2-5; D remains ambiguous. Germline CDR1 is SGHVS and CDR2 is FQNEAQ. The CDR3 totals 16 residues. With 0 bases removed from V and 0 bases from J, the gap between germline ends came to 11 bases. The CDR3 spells CASSLAGRGHQETQYF. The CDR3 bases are TGTGCCAGCAGCTTAGCCGGCAGAGGCCACCAAGAGACCCAGTACTTC. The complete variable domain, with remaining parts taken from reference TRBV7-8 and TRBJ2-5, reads GAGVSQSPRYKVAKRGQDVALRCDPISGHVSLFWYQQALGQGPEFLTYFQNEAQLDKSGLPSDRFFAERPEGSVSTLKIQRTQQEDSAVYLCASSLAGRGHQETQYFGPGTRLLVL.

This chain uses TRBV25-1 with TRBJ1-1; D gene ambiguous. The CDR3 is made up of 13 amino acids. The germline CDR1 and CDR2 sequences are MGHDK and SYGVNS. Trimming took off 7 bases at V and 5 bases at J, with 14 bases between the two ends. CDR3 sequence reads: CASTSPVRTEAFF. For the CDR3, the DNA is TGTGCCAGCACCAGCCCGGTAAGAACTGAAGCTTTCTTT.

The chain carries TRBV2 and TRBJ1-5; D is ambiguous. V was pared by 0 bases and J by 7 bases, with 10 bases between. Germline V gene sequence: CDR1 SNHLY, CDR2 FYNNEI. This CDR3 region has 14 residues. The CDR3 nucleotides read TGTGCCAGCAGTGAAGCGCTGGGGAGCCAGCCCCAGCATTTT. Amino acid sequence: CASSEALGSQPQHF.

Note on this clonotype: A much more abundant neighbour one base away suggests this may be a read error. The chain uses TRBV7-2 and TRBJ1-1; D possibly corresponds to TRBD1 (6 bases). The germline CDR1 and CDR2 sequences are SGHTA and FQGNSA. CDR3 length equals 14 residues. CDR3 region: CPSSRTVMNTEAFF. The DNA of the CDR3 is TGTCCCAGCAGTAGGACAGTTATGAACACTGAAGCTTTCTTT.

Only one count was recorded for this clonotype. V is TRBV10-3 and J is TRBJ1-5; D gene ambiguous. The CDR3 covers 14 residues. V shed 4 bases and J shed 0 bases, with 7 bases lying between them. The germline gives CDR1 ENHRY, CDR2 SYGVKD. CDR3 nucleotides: TGTGCCATCAGTGTCAGTTATAGCAATCAGCCCCAGCATTTT. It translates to CAISVSYSNQPQHF.

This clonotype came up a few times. In DNA, the CDR3 is TGCGCCAGCAGCTTGGGCGACAAGACTCGGACTGAAGCTTTCTTT. This gives the protein CASSLGDKTRTEAFF. The rearrangement uses TRBV5-1 and TRBJ1-1; D not resolved. Trimming took 0 bases from V and 5 from J, leaving 14 bases between them. CDR3 length equals 15 residues. CDR1 SGHRS and CDR2 YFSETQ come from the germline V gene.

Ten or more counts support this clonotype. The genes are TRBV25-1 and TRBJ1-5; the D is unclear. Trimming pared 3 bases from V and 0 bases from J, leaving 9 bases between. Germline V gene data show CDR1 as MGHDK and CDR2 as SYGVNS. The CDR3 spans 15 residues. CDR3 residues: CASSDGGYSNQPQHF. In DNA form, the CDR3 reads TGTGCCAGCAGTGATGGAGGTTATAGCAATCAGCCCCAGCATTTT.